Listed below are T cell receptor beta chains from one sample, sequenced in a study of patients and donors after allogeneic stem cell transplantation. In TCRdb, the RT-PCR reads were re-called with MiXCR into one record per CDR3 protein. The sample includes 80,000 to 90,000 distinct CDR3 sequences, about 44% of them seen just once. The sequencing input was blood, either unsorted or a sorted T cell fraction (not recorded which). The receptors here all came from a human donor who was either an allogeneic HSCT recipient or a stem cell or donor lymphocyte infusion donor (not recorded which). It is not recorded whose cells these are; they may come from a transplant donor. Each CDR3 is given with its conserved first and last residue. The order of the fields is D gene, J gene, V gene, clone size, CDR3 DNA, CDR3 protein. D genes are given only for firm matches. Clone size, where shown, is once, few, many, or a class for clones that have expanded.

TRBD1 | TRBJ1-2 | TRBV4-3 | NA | TGCGCCAGCAGCCTAGAGGATGCCAGGGGGACTGGCTACACCTTC | CASSLEDARGTGYTF
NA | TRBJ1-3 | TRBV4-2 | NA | TGTGCCAGCAGCCAACGCGGGACAAACCGATTAGCGGGAAACACCATATATTTT | CASSQRGTNRLAGNTIYF
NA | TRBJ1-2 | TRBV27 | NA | TGTGCCAGCAGACTCCAGGCCGGGACGAACTATGGCTACACCTTC | CASRLQAGTNYGYTF
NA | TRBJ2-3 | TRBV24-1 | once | TGTGCCACCAGTGAAGGCACAGATACGCAGTATTTT | CATSEGTDTQYF
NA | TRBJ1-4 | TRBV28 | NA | TGTGCCAGCAGCCCCCCCTTACATGAAAAACTGTTTTTT | CASSPPLHEKLFF
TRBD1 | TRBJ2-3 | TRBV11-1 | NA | TGTGCCAGCAGCCCTGGGACAGAAATCACAGATACGCAGTATTTT | CASSPGTEITDTQYF
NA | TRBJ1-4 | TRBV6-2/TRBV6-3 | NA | TGTGCCAGCAGTTACTCGGGCCCCTACGACGAAAAACTGTTTTTT | CASSYSGPYDEKLFF
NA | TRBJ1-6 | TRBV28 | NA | TGTGCCAGCAAGGGCGACGGCAGCTCCTATAATTCACCCCTCCACTTT | CASKGDGSSYNSPLHF
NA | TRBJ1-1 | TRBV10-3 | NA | TGTGCCATCAGTAAAAGTACAGGAATAGTATGGAACACTGAAGCTTTCTTT | CAISKSTGIVWNTEAFF
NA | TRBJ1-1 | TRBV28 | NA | TGTGCCAGCAGACTGAAACTCGGGAGCACTGAAGCTTTCTTT | CASRLKLGSTEAFF
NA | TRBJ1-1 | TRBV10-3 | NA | TGTGCCATCAGTCCAACGGTGCAGGGTGGGTGGACTGAAGCTTTCTTT | CAISPTVQGGWTEAFF